This is a list of T cell receptor beta chains from one sample in a study of CD8+ T cells in alopecia areata. The assay was immunoSEQ multiplex PCR, and TCRdb's table has in-frame clones only and misses some. The sample holds more than 95,000 clones, around three fifths seen once. The specimen was CD4+ T cells sorted from blood. Receptors were obtained from a human donor in good health. Both conserved end residues are part of each CDR3. D genes are given only for firm matches. Rows give clone size only sometimes, using once, few, many, or a class for an expanded clone.

NA NA TRBJ1-5 17 TRBV2 CASSRTRGRYSNQPQHF TGTGCCAGCAGCAGGACACGGGGACGGTATAGCAATCAGCCCCAGCATTTT
NA TRBD2 TRBJ2-3 15 TRBV5-1 CASSAGLAGADTQYF TGCGCCAGCAGCGCGGGACTAGCGGGCGCAGATACGCAGTATTTT
once NA TRBJ2-5 13 TRBV2 CASGGRGPETQYF TGTGCCAGCGGAGGACGTGGGCCGGAGACCCAGTACTTC
NA NA TRBJ1-6 17 TRBV28 CASSLKRGPPYNSPLHF TGTGCCAGCAGTTTAAAGAGGGGACCGCCTTATAATTCACCCCTCCACTTT
NA NA TRBJ1-1 13 TRBV6-5 CASSYPGRAEAFF TGTGCCAGCAGTTACCCGGGACGGGCTGAAGCTTTCTTT
few NA TRBJ2-3 14 TRBV11-3 CASSLVGSSDTQYF TGTGCCAGCAGCTTAGTAGGTAGCTCAGATACGCAGTATTTT
NA NA TRBJ2-6 17 TRBV7-8 CASRKGQSVYLANVLTF TGTGCCAGCAGGAAAGGACAGTCGGTGTATCTGGCCAACGTCCTGACTTTC
NA NA TRBJ1-2 13 TRBV29-1 CSVEQGTGYGYTF TGCAGCGTCGAACAGGGAACAGGCTATGGCTACACCTTC
NA TRBD1 TRBJ2-7 14 TRBV10-3 CAISRDRDSYEQYF TGTGCCATCAGTCGGGACAGAGACTCCTACGAGCAGTACTTC
NA NA TRBJ2-5 16 TRBV28 CASSSQGRGTRGTQYF TGTGCCAGCAGTTCCCAGGGCAGGGGAACCCGGGGGACCCAGTACTTC
NA NA TRBJ2-3 17 TRBV5-6 CASSSRRQGEAIDTQYF TGTGCCAGCAGCTCCCGGAGGCAGGGAGAGGCTATAGATACGCAGTATTTT
NA TRBD1 TRBJ2-2 13 TRBV29-1 CSVTGGLAGELFF TGCAGCGTTACAGGGGGCCTGGCCGGGGAGCTGTTTTTT
NA TRBD2 TRBJ2-2 16 TRBV29-1 CSVSSGGGASTGELFF TGCAGCGTTTCTTCTGGCGGGGGGGCTTCAACCGGGGAGCTGTTTTTT
NA NA TRBJ2-1 13 TRBV11-3 CASSLNPANEQFF TGTGCCAGCAGCTTAAACCCAGCTAATGAGCAGTTCTTC
NA NA TRBJ1-4 15 TRBV4-1 CASSQAGSYNEKLFF TGCGCCAGCAGCCAAGCGGGCAGTTATAATGAAAAACTGTTTTTT
NA TRBD2 TRBJ2-3 16 TRBV5-5 CASSSRTSDLTDTQYF TGTGCCAGCAGCTCACGGACTAGCGACCTCACAGATACGCAGTATTTT
NA TRBD2 TRBJ2-2 16 TRBV7-9 CASSSPGTSGTGELFF TGTGCCAGCAGCTCTCCCGGGACTAGCGGCACCGGGGAGCTGTTTTTT
NA NA TRBJ2-5 13 TRBV7-3 CASSSQRVSTQYF TGTGCCAGCAGCTCACAGAGGGTGTCGACCCAGTACTTC
many NA TRBJ2-1 17 TRBV23-1 CASSQYLTSNLWGEQFF TGCGCCAGCAGTCAGTACCTTACTAGCAATCTGTGGGGTGAGCAGTTCTTC
NA NA TRBJ2-7 13 TRBV11-2 CASSLRQGTEQYF TGTGCCAGCAGCTTACGGCAGGGCACCGAGCAGTACTTC
once NA TRBJ1-5 12 TRBV6-5 CASSSGNQPQHF TGTGCCAGCAGTTCTGGCAATCAGCCCCAGCATTTT
NA TRBD1 TRBJ1-1 16 TRBV11-2 CASSSAGGSGATEAFF TGTGCCAGCAGCTCTGCAGGGGGCTCAGGTGCCACTGAAGCTTTCTTT
NA NA TRBJ1-1 13 TRBV29-1 CSVGRDGNTEAFF TGCAGCGTCGGTAGGGACGGGAACACTGAAGCTTTCTTT
NA NA TRBJ2-5 14 TRBV7-9 CASSLLGNQETQYF TGTGCCAGCAGCTTATTAGGGAACCAAGAGACCCAGTACTTC
NA NA TRBJ2-2 13 TRBV6-5 CATKRMNTGELFF TGTGCCACCAAACGGATGAACACCGGGGAGCTGTTTTTT
few NA TRBJ1-1 13 TRBV2 CASIAGWGTEAFF TGTGCCAGCATTGCAGGGTGGGGCACTGAAGCTTTCTTT
NA NA TRBJ1-1 11 TRBV28 CASSLRTEAFF TGTGCCAGCAGTTTACGCACTGAAGCTTTCTTT
NA NA TRBJ1-2 13 TRBV29-1 CSVEGHLRVGYTF TGCAGCGTTGAAGGGCACCTGCGGGTCGGCTACACCTTC
NA TRBD2 TRBJ2-5 16 TRBV7-8 CASSLALAGAIETQYF TGTGCCAGCAGCTTAGCGCTAGCGGGGGCCATAGAGACCCAGTACTTC
NA TRBD1 TRBJ2-1 13 TRBV30 CAWMGQVYNEQFF TGTGCCTGGATGGGACAGGTCTACAATGAGCAGTTCTTC
NA TRBD2 TRBJ2-7 16 TRBV5-1 CASSLDISGGHYEQYF TGCGCCAGCAGCTTGGATATTAGCGGGGGGCACTACGAGCAGTACTTC
NA TRBD1 TRBJ1-1 18 TRBV30 CAWSVREGRTGGNTEAFF TGTGCCTGGAGTGTAAGAGAGGGGCGGACAGGGGGGAACACTGAAGCTTTCTTT
NA TRBD2 TRBJ2-7 11 TRBV29-1 CSVLKTSGQYF TGCAGCGTTCTGAAGACTAGCGGGCAGTACTTC
NA NA TRBJ2-1 11 TRBV29-1 CSVEGSWEQFF TGCAGCGTTGAAGGTAGTTGGGAGCAGTTCTTC
NA NA TRBJ1-1 15 TRBV29-1 CSVEEGAKGDTEAFF TGCAGCGTTGAAGAGGGGGCCAAGGGCGACACTGAAGCTTTCTTT
few TRBD2 TRBJ2-5 12 TRBV28 CASRTSSETQYF TGTGCCAGCAGGACTAGCTCTGAGACCCAGTACTTC
NA TRBD2 TRBJ2-7 12 TRBV29-1 CSVLRGGSEQYF TGCAGCGTTCTACGGGGCGGGAGCGAGCAGTACTTC
NA TRBD1 TRBJ1-1 15 TRBV7-4 CASPPAGGSGTEAFF TGTGCCAGCCCCCCAGCAGGGGGCTCGGGCACTGAAGCTTTCTTT
NA NA TRBJ2-2 16 TRBV29-1 CSVSKLGSANTGELFF TGCAGCGTTTCTAAGTTGGGGTCAGCGAACACCGGGGAGCTGTTTTTT
NA NA TRBJ1-6 14 TRBV30 CAWTGEAYNSPLHF TGTGCCTGGACAGGGGAAGCCTATAATTCACCCCTCCACTTT
few NA TRBJ1-2 14 TRBV5-4 CASSLEGSRYGYTF TGTGCCAGCAGCTTGGAGGGATCACGCTATGGCTACACCTTC
NA NA TRBJ2-3 16 TRBV7-2 CASSKQAVGGTDTQYF TGTGCCAGCAGCAAACAAGCGGTGGGGGGCACAGATACGCAGTATTTT
few NA TRBJ1-2 15 TRBV25-1 CASSDPRVGISSYTF TGTGCCAGCAGTGATCCCAGGGTAGGAATATCGAGCTACACCTTC
NA TRBD1 TRBJ2-7 13 TRBV29-1 CSVVRTGVDEQYF TGCAGCGTTGTACGGACAGGGGTGGACGAGCAGTACTTC
NA TRBD1 TRBJ1-5 15 TRBV9 CASSARGLGDQPQHF TGTGCCAGCAGCGCCAGGGGGCTTGGCGATCAGCCCCAGCATTTT
NA NA TRBJ1-6 16 TRBV4-1 CASSQDLGRVYSPLHF TGCGCCAGCAGCCAAGATCTGGGCAGGGTTTATTCACCCCTCCACTTT
NA NA TRBJ1-1 14 TRBV29-1 CSVEGSGMNTEAFF TGCAGCGTTGAAGGGTCCGGAATGAACACTGAAGCTTTCTTT
NA NA TRBJ2-7 16 TRBV5-1 CASSSIPTGTGSEQYF TGCGCCAGCAGCTCTATCCCGACAGGGACCGGGAGCGAGCAGTACTTC
few NA TRBJ2-7 14 TRBV30 CAWSRSRSSYEQYF TGTGCCTGGAGTCGGAGTAGGAGCTCCTACGAGCAGTACTTC
NA NA TRBJ1-6 13 TRBV30 CAWSRGYNSPLHF TGTGCCTGGAGTAGAGGGTATAATTCACCCCTCCACTTT
NA NA TRBJ2-7 18 TRBV5-1 CASSLVPLVDKVSYEQYF TGCGCCAGCAGCTTGGTACCTTTAGTGGACAAGGTCTCCTACGAGCAGTACTTC